The 9 T cell receptor beta chains reported below all come from one sample, sequenced in a study of cytomegalovirus exposure and HLA in healthy donors (dated by TCRdb to 2017 to 2019). Preparation of the library involved the immunoSEQ multiplex PCR assay. Entries here come from immuneACCESS through TCRdb and include only in-frame sequences with V and J called. Some clones fail to appear in such tables; in the studies checked, an unresolved V gene covers under half of the shortfall, and the cause of the remainder is unknown. The sample includes 150,000 or so clones, with 94% observed a single time. The ten biggest clones cover approximately 2% of the sample. The sequenced sample was PBMCs. The receptors come from a man between 18 and 35 years old in good health and CMV-seropositive.

The CDR3: CASSFRSAQGLNTGELFF. In DNA form, the CDR3 reads TGTGCCAGCAGCTTTCGATCGGCCCAGGGCCTTAACACCGGGGAGCTGTTTTTT. The rearrangement joins TRBV11-2 to TRBJ2-2; possibly TRBD1 for D (5 bases). Germline V gene data show CDR1 as SGHAT and CDR2 as FQNNGV. V lost 3 bases to trimming and J lost 2 bases, with 19 bases between them. The CDR3 totals 18 residues.

The CDR3 is CASSLRTGIGETQYF. The CDR3 nucleotides read TGCGCCAGCAGCTTGAGGACAGGGATCGGAGAGACCCAGTACTTC. V usage is TRBV5-1 and J usage is TRBJ2-5; 8 bases are a match to TRBD1. The CDR3 is made up of 15 amino acids. The V and J ends lost 1 base and 4 bases, in that order; junction bases with no gene match: 6. CDR1 is SGHRS, CDR2 YFSETQ, per germline. Drawing the rest from reference TRBV5-1 and TRBJ2-5, the complete variable domain is KAGVTQTPRYLIKTRGQQVTLSCSPISGHRSVSWYQQTPGQGLQFLFEYFSETQRNKGNFPGRFSGRQFSNSRSEMNVSTLELGDSALYLCASSLRTGIGETQYFGPGTRLLVL.

The chain uses TRBV5-1 and TRBJ2-1, with 9 bases aligning to TRBD2. J was trimmed by 5 bases and V by 7 bases; bases with no gene match: 7. The CDR3 is made up of 14 amino acids. CDR1 and CDR2 from the germline V gene are SGHRS and YFSETQ. The CDR3 DNA is TGCGCCAGCTCAACGGGACTAGCCGACAATGAGCAGTTCTTC. This gives the protein CASSTGLADNEQFF. Complete variable domain (other parts from reference TRBV5-1 and TRBJ2-1): KAGVTQTPRYLIKTRGQQVTLSCSPISGHRSVSWYQQTPGQGLQFLFEYFSETQRNKGNFPGRFSGRQFSNSRSEMNVSTLELGDSALYLCASSTGLADNEQFFGPGTRLTVL.

The chain combines TRBV5-6 with TRBJ1-3; D is perhaps TRBD1 (6 bases). Trimming removed 1 base from V and 0 bases from J, with 8 bases in between. The CDR3 contains 15 residues. Germline-derived CDR1 and CDR2 are SGHDT and YYEEEE. The CDR3 nucleotides are TGTGCCAGCAGCTTGACAGGGCCCTCTGGAAACACCATATATTTT. Translation gives CASSLTGPSGNTIYF. The full variable domain, rest sourced from reference TRBV5-6 and TRBJ1-3, is DAGVTQSPTHLIKTRGQQVTLRCSPKSGHDTVSWYQQALGQGPQFIFQYYEEEERQRGNFPDRFSGHQFPNYSSELNVNALLLGDSALYLCASSLTGPSGNTIYFGEGSWLTVV.

As DNA, the CDR3 is TGTGCCAGCACCCTATCATTAAGACAGGGCCCGGCCAAAAACATTCAGTACTTC. Translation gives CASTLSLRQGPAKNIQYF. The chain uses TRBV5-5 and TRBJ2-4; TRBD1 agrees at 7 bases. Trimming cost V 6 bases and J 1 base; bases outside gene matches: 16. The CDR3 has 18 residues. In germline, CDR1 is SGHKS, CDR2 YYEKEE (reference sequence). Combining the CDR3 with reference TRBV5-5 and TRBJ2-4 gives the whole variable domain DAGVTQSPTHLIKTRGQQVTLRCSPISGHKSVSWYQQVLGQGPQFIFQYYEKEERGRGNFPDRFSARQFPNYSSELNVNALLLGDSALYLCASTLSLRQGPAKNIQYFGAGTRLSVL.

V is TRBV11-2 and J is TRBJ1-6, with 7 nucleotides matching TRBD1. The germline V gene encodes CDR1 SGHAT and CDR2 FQNNGV. This CDR3 region has 16 residues. V shed 5 bases and J 7 bases; nucleotides not matched to a gene: 11. CDR3 sequence (DNA): TGTGCCAGCAGCCCGAACGGACAGGTTCACAATTCACCCCTCCACTTT. This sequence encodes CASSPNGQVHNSPLHF.

The chain employs TRBV2 and TRBJ1-2, with D maybe TRBD1 (6 bases). Germline loops: CDR1 SNHLY, CDR2 FYNNEI. The CDR3 runs to 15 residues. V lost 7 bases and J lost 1, with 16 bases in between. The DNA for the CDR3 is TGTGCCAGCACCCAGGGGACGAAAAATAACTATGGCTACACCTTC. Translated: CASTQGTKNNYGYTF.

The chain recombines TRBV19 with TRBJ1-5; D not certain. The CDR3 totals 14 residues. V lost 3 bases and J lost 6, with 12 bases in between. From germline, CDR1 is LNHDA and CDR2 SQIVND (reference sequence). The DNA for the CDR3 is TGTGCCAGTAGTATTATCGGGGTGTCTCAGCCCCAGCATTTT. Translation: CASSIIGVSQPQHF.

V usage is TRBV19 and J usage is TRBJ1-1; TRBD1 matches at 9 bases. Germline CDR1 reads LNHDA; CDR2 reads SQIVND (reference sequence). The CDR3 has 14 amino acids. V shed 2 bases and J 7 bases; nucleotides not matched to a gene: 5. CDR3 residues: CASSIIPGQGEAFF. The CDR3, as DNA: TGTGCCAGTAGTATAATTCCGGGACAGGGTGAAGCTTTCTTT.